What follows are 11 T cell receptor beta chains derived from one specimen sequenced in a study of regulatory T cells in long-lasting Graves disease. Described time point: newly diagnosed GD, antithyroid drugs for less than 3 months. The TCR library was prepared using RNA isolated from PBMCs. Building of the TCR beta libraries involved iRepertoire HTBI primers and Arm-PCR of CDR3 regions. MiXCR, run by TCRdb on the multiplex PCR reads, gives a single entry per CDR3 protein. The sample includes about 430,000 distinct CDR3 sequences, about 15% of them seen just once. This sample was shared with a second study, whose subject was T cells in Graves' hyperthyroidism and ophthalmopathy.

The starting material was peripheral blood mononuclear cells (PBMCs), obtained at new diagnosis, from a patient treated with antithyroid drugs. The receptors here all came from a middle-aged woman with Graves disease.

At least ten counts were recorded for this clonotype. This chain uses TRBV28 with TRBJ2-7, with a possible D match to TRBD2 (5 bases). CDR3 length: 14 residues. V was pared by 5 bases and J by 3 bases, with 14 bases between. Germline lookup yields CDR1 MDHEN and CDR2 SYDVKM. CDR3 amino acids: CASSPPRSDYEQYF. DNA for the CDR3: TGTGCCAGCAGTCCCCCTCGTAGCGACTACGAGCAGTACTTC. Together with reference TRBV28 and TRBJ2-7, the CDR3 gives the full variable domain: DVKVTQSSRYLVKRTGEKVFLECVQDMDHENMFWYRQDPGLGLRLIYFSYDVKMKEKGDIPEGYSVSREKKERFSLILESASTNQTSMYLCASSPPRSDYEQYFGPGTRLTVT.

This CDR3 is CASSYYGTGPFF. CDR3 DNA sequence: TGTGCCAGCAGTTACTACGGGACAGGGCCGTTCTTC. The chain carries TRBV6-2 or TRBV6-3 and TRBJ2-1, with 9 positions matching TRBD1. The germline V gene has CDR1 MNHEY and CDR2 SVGEGT. With V trimmed by 1 base and J by 15 bases, 4 bases remained unmatched. The CDR3 is 12 residues long.

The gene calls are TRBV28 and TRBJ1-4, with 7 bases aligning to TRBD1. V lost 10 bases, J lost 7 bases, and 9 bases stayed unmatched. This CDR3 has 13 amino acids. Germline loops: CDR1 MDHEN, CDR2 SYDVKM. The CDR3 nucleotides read TGTGCCACCACGGACAGGAGAAGTGAAAAACTGTTTTTT. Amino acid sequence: CATTDRRSEKLFF.

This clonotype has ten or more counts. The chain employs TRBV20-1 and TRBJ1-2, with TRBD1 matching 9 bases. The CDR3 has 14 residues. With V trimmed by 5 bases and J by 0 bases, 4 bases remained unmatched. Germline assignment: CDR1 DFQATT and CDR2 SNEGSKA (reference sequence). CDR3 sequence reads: CSAWDRASNYGYTF. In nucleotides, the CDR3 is TGCAGTGCTTGGGACAGGGCCTCTAACTATGGCTACACCTTC.

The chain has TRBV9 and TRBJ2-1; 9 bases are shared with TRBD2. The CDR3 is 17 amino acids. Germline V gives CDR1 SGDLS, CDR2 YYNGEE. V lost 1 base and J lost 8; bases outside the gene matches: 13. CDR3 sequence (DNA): TGTGCCAGCAGCGTACAGTCTAGCGGGATCTCCGGGTATGAGCAGTTCTTC. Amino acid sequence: CASSVQSSGISGYEQFF.

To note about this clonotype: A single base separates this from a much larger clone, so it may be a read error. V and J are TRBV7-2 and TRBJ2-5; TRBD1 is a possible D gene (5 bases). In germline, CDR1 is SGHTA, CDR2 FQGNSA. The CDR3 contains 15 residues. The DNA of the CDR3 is TGTGCCAGCAGCTTAGCGCTAATAGGACAAGAGACCCAGCACTTC. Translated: CASSLALIGQETQHF.

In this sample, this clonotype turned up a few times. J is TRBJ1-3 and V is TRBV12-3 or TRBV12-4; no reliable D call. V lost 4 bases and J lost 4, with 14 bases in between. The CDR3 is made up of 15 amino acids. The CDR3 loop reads CASSSSRTDGNTIYF. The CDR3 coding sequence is TGTGCCAGCAGTTCCTCGAGGACTGACGGAAACACCATATATTTT.

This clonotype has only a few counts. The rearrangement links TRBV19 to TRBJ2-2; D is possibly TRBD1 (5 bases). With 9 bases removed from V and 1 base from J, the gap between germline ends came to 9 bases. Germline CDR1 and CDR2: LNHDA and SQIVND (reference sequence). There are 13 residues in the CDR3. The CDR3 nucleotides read TGTGCCAGCAGGGAAAGGAACACCGGGGAGCTGTTTTTT. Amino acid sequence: CASRERNTGELFF.

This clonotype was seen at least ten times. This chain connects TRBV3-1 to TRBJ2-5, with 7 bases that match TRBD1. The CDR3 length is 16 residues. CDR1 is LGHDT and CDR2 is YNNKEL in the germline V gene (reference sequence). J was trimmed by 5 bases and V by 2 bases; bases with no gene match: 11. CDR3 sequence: CASSQHLTGARETQYF. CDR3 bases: TGTGCCAGCAGCCAACACCTAACAGGGGCGCGGGAGACCCAGTACTTC.

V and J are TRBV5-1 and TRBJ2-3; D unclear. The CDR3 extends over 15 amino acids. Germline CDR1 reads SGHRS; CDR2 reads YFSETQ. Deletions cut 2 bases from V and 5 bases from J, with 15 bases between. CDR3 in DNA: TGCGCCAGCAGCTTAGGGCCTCTCCAGGAAGATACGCAGTATTTT. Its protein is CASSLGPLQEDTQYF. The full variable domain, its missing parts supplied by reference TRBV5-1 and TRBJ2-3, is KAGVTQTPRYLIKTRGQQVTLSCSPISGHRSVSWYQQTPGQGLQFLFEYFSETQRNKGNFPGRFSGRQFSNSRSEMNVSTLELGDSALYLCASSLGPLQEDTQYFGPGTRLTVL.

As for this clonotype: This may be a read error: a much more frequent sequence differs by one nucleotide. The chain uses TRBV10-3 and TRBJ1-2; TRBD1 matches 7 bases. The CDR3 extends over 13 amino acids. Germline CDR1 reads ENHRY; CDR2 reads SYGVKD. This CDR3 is CAISTDRVGGCTF. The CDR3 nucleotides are TGTGCCATCAGCACTGACAGGGTGGGAGGCTGCACCTTC.